The 30 T cell receptor beta chains reported below all come from one sample, sequenced in a study of T cells expressing NK-cell markers. After re-calling the 5' RACE reads, TCRdb lists one entry per CDR3 protein, DNA absent. This table holds 250,000 to 300,000 distinct CDR3 sequences. The source material was blood T cells: a sorted CD56 or NKG2C T cell subset, CD4+ or CD8+ T cells, or bulk PBMC T cells (not recorded which). Every receptor here comes from a woman between 18 and 70 years old in good health.

The rearrangement uses TRBV3-1 and TRBJ2-1. This CDR3 spans 17 amino acids. Germline values: CDR1 LGHDT, CDR2 YNNKEL (reference sequence). The CDR3 loop reads CASSQSFVARALDEQFF.

This CDR3 is CASSLPGLAGAVDTQYF. V and J are TRBV5-1 and TRBJ2-3; the D gene TCRdb calls, TRBD2, cannot be checked with no DNA. The CDR3 sequence is 17 residues long. In germline, CDR1 is SGHRS, CDR2 YFSETQ.

The genes are TRBV3-1 and TRBJ2-5; the TCRdb call, TRBD1, lacks DNA for checking. Germline V lookup: CDR1 LGHDT, CDR2 YNNKEL (reference sequence). The CDR3 consists of 14 residues. The CDR3 here is CASSAPITQETQYF.

The V gene is TRBV5-1, the J gene TRBJ1-1; TCRdb reports TRBD1, a call that lacks DNA to check it against. This CDR3 region has 14 residues. Looked up from germline, CDR1 is SGHRS and CDR2 is YFSETQ. The CDR3 is CASSFLQGGTEAFF.

The chain recombines TRBV15 with TRBJ1-1. This CDR3 comprises 15 residues. CDR1 and CDR2 (germline): LNHNV, YYDKDF (reference sequence). CDR3 sequence reads: CATSGGRAENTEAFF.

V is TRBV7-6 and J is TRBJ2-6; TCRdb proposes TRBD1, but this gene call is untestable without DNA. Germline CDR1 and CDR2: SGHVS and FNYEAQ. This CDR3 contains 15 residues. The chain's CDR3 is CASSLAGDRANVLTF.

The chain links TRBV12-3 or TRBV12-4 to TRBJ1-2; TCRdb designates TRBD1, a call that cannot be tested without DNA. The CDR3 has 13 residues. CDR3 sequence reads: CASTPGLEGSYTF.

The V gene is TRBV5-5, the J gene TRBJ2-2. Germline V gene sequence: CDR1 SGHKS, CDR2 YYEKEE (reference sequence). The CDR3 is made up of 14 amino acids. The CDR3 loop reads CASAHATNTGELFF.

The V and J genes are TRBV20-1 and TRBJ2-1; lacking DNA, the TRBD2 call made by TCRdb goes unchecked. The germline gives CDR1 DFQATT, CDR2 SNEGSKA (reference sequence). The CDR3 is 17 amino acids. Here the CDR3 reads CSAETSGGAGSYNEQFF.

This chain joins TRBV27 and TRBJ2-7; TCRdb's D gene call, TRBD1, goes unchecked for lack of DNA. The length of the CDR3 is 14 residues. Germline assignment: CDR1 MNHEY and CDR2 SMNVEV (reference sequence). CDR3 region: CASRSRGYRYEQYF.

The chain couples TRBV6-2 or TRBV6-3 to TRBJ1-1; TCRdb lists TRBD1, though no DNA is available to test this call. CDR1 and CDR2 from the germline V gene are MNHEY and SVGEGT. The CDR3 loop spans 14 amino acids. The chain's CDR3 is CASNWGQINTEAFF.

The gene calls are TRBV6-6 and TRBJ1-1. This CDR3 region has 12 residues. Germline CDR1 reads MNHNY; CDR2 reads SVGAGI (reference sequence). CDR3 protein: CASETVNTEAFF.

This chain's CDR3 is CASSSIKGQGPEKLFF. The chain employs TRBV7-9 and TRBJ1-4; absent DNA, TCRdb's TRBD1 call cannot be checked. Germline V gene sequence: CDR1 SEHNR, CDR2 FQNEAQ (reference sequence). This CDR3 contains 16 residues. Using reference TRBV7-9 and TRBJ1-4 for the parts outside the CDR3, the full variable domain is DTGVSQNPRHKITKRGQNVTFRCDPISEHNRLYWYRQTLGQGPEFLTYFQNEAQLEKSRLLSDRFSAERPKGSFSTLEIQRTEQGDSAMYLCASSSIKGQGPEKLFFGSGTQLSVL.

The chain links TRBV28 to TRBJ2-3. Germline V lookup: CDR1 MDHEN, CDR2 SYDVKM. The CDR3 extends over 11 amino acids. This chain's CDR3 is CASSTTDTQYF.

The J gene is TRBJ2-7, the V gene TRBV18; TCRdb indicates TRBD1, and absent DNA this call remains unverified. The CDR3 sequence is 13 residues long. In germline, CDR1 is KGHSH, CDR2 LQKENI. The CDR3 loop reads CASSPGTGDEQYF.

The chain uses TRBV19 and TRBJ1-5. Germline CDR1 reads LNHDA; CDR2 reads SQIVND (reference sequence). The CDR3 totals 15 residues. The CDR3 reads CATLGHLDSNQPQHF.

V usage is TRBV5-6 and J usage is TRBJ1-3. Germline V CDR1 and CDR2: SGHDT, YYEEEE. The CDR3 is made up of 15 amino acids. The CDR3 sequence: CASSADRSRMNTIYF.

This chain links TRBV12-3 or TRBV12-4 with TRBJ1-5; TCRdb outputs TRBD1, but without DNA this stays unchecked. The CDR3 extends over 13 amino acids. This chain's CDR3 is CASRTGGLGPQHF.

This chain uses TRBV6-2 or TRBV6-3 with TRBJ2-1; TCRdb outputs TRBD2, but without DNA this stays unchecked. The CDR3 contains 17 residues. The germline V gene has CDR1 MNHEY and CDR2 SVGEGT. The chain's CDR3 is CASSYSRGSRRGNEQFF.

This chain links TRBV5-1 with TRBJ2-2; as DNA is missing, the TRBD1 call by TCRdb cannot be tested. Germline CDR1 reads SGHRS; CDR2 reads YFSETQ. The CDR3 consists of 15 residues. The CDR3 loop is CASSRKEGSPGELFF.

This sequence joins TRBV20-1 and TRBJ2-1. The CDR3 consists of 14 residues. Germline V CDR1 and CDR2: DFQATT, SNEGSKA (reference sequence). CDR3 sequence reads: CSSNPGGSYNEQFF.

V is TRBV12-3 or TRBV12-4 and J is TRBJ2-5; TCRdb's D call of TRBD2 is untestable without DNA. This CDR3 is 12 amino acids long. CDR3 loop: CASSLRRRDQYF.

V gene TRBV4-3 combines with J gene TRBJ2-7; lacking DNA, the TRBD2 call made by TCRdb goes unchecked. Germline V lookup: CDR1 LGHNA, CDR2 YSLEER. The CDR3 has 16 residues. The CDR3 here is CASSQGMGGRVYEQYF.

This chain joins TRBV6-1 and TRBJ2-1; without DNA, the TCRdb call of TRBD1 cannot be checked. Germline values: CDR1 MNHNS, CDR2 SASEGT. The CDR3 is 13 residues long. CDR3 amino acids: CASKPGTTNEQFF.

The CDR3 is CASIPAIVAADTQYF. This rearrangement joins TRBV28 to TRBJ2-3; the D call from TCRdb, TRBD1, cannot be confirmed without DNA. Germline CDR1 is MDHEN and CDR2 is SYDVKM. The CDR3 sequence is 15 residues long.

This chain connects TRBV7-2 to TRBJ2-1; without DNA, the TCRdb call of TRBD1 cannot be checked. The CDR3 is 16 amino acids. CDR1 and CDR2 from the germline V gene are SGHTA and FQGNSA. CDR3 sequence: CASSLPGGDSYNEQFF.

CDR3 sequence reads: CASSSGQFYGYTF. The chain couples TRBV3-1 to TRBJ1-2; no DNA is available, so the TRBD1 call from TCRdb remains unchecked. The V gene's germline CDR1 is LGHDT and CDR2 YNNKEL (reference sequence). This CDR3 contains 13 residues.

This chain uses TRBV5-4 with TRBJ2-5. This CDR3 has 14 residues. In germline, CDR1 is SGHNT, CDR2 YYREEE (reference sequence). CDR3: CASSLGVRKETQYF. The full variable domain, in which reference TRBV5-4 and TRBJ2-5 provide the parts outside the CDR3, is ETGVTQSPTHLIKTRGQQVTLRCSSQSGHNTVSWYQQALGQGPQFIFQYYREEENGRGNFPPRFSGLQFPNYSSELNVNALELDDSALYLCASSLGVRKETQYFGPGTRLLVL.

V gene TRBV7-2 combines with J gene TRBJ1-5; there is no DNA to check the TCRdb D call of TRBD1. Germline loops: CDR1 SGHTA, CDR2 FQGNSA. This CDR3 is 15 amino acids long. The CDR3 sequence: CASRPQGSQFQPQHF.

The V gene is TRBV15, the J gene TRBJ2-2; TCRdb indicates TRBD2, and absent DNA this call remains unverified. The CDR3 totals 15 residues. Germline V lookup: CDR1 LNHNV, CDR2 YYDKDF (reference sequence). The CDR3 reads CATALGPVTAGELFF.